These 19 T cell receptor beta chains share one sample of origin, sequenced in a study of OX40 agonist ivuxolimab in advanced cancers. Using immunoSEQ multiplex PCR, the repertoire was profiled, and TCRdb retains in-frame clones only, with some absent. The top ten hold 0.3% to 0.4% of the sample, which has tens of thousands of clones, approximately 92% seen once. The sequencing used CD4+ or CD8+ T cells sorted from blood, collected in a trial of the OX40 agonist ivuxolimab. The receptor source for this set is an adult with an advanced solid tumor such as melanoma, head and neck, liver or kidney cancer.

Notes on this clone: This likely comes from a read error, as the CDR3 has no conserved phenylalanine or tryptophan at its end. The chain carries TRBV6-5 and TRBJ1-5; 8 nucleotides agree with TRBD1. Germline V CDR1 and CDR2: MNHEY, SVGAGI. The trim removed 5 bases at V and 5 bases at J, leaving 2 bases unmatched. The CDR3 spans 13 residues. CDR3: CASSEQGDQPQHL. The CDR3 DNA is TGTGCCAGCAGTGAACAGGGGGATCAGCCCCAGCATCTT.

The chain carries TRBV5-4 and TRBJ2-3; 9 bases map to TRBD2. The germline V gene has CDR1 SGHNT and CDR2 YYREEE (reference sequence). V dropped 4 bases and J dropped 2; count of bases not matched to a gene: 5. The length of the CDR3 is 15 residues. CDR3 loop: CASSRAGGSTDTQYF. The CDR3 DNA follows: TGTGCCAGCAGCCGAGCGGGGGGCTCCACAGATACGCAGTATTTT.

The rearrangement links TRBV11-2 to TRBJ2-5; D is ambiguous. V dropped 5 bases and J dropped 5 bases, with 12 bases sitting between them. The CDR3 extends over 13 amino acids. Germline V gene sequence: CDR1 SGHAT, CDR2 FQNNGV. The CDR3 sequence: CASSRHMQETQYF. The CDR3 nucleotides are TGTGCCAGCAGCCGACACATGCAGGAGACCCAGTACTTC.

The chain is built from TRBV19 and TRBJ1-5; D perhaps matches TRBD1 (6 bases). Germline-derived CDR1 and CDR2 are LNHDA and SQIVND (reference sequence). V was trimmed by 6 bases and J by 6 bases, leaving 15 bases between them. The CDR3 length is 14 residues. The CDR3, as DNA: TGTGCCAGTAGACAAACAGGGACGAGTCAGCCCCAGCATTTT. Amino acid sequence: CASRQTGTSQPQHF.

The chain couples TRBV7-3 to TRBJ1-1; no clear D. The V and J ends lost 1 base and 1 base respectively, with 7 bases between them. Germline-derived CDR1 and CDR2 are SGHTA and FQGTGA. This CDR3 comprises 14 residues. In nucleotides, the CDR3 is TGTGCCAGCAGCTTAAGAGGTCAGAACACTGAAGCTTTCTTT. Translation gives CASSLRGQNTEAFF.

Worth noting for this clone: One junction end does not reproduce the germline sequence, and a read error may be involved. The rearrangement links TRBV7-7 to TRBJ2-1, with 15 bases matching TRBD2. In germline, CDR1 is SSHAT, CDR2 FNYEAQ (reference sequence). The CDR3 runs 17 residues. CDR3 sequence reads: CASSLRRTSGGDNEQFF. As DNA, the CDR3 is TGTGCTAGCAGCTTAAGAAGGACTAGCGGGGGGGACAATGAGCAGTTCTTC.

The chain joins TRBV6-5 to TRBJ1-2, with D unclear. Germline CDR1 reads MNHEY; CDR2 reads SVGAGI. This CDR3 has 14 residues. V dropped 0 bases and J dropped 6 bases, with 11 bases sitting between them. CDR3 in amino acids: CASSYSPPEDGYTF. As DNA, the CDR3 is TGTGCCAGCAGTTACTCACCCCCAGAAGATGGCTACACCTTC.

This chain uses TRBV19 with TRBJ2-7, with unresolved D. The CDR3 contains 13 residues. The germline CDR1 and CDR2 sequences are LNHDA and SQIVND (reference sequence). Trimming removed 3 bases at V and 1 base at J, with 7 bases between. CDR3 nucleotides: TGTGCCAGTAGTATTGGGGATTCCTACGAGCAGTACTTC. Protein sequence: CASSIGDSYEQYF.

This chain connects TRBV27 to TRBJ2-6; a weak D match, TRBD1 (5 bases). V was clipped by 4 bases and J by 0 bases, with 7 bases between them. CDR1 and CDR2 from the germline V gene are MNHEY and SMNVEV (reference sequence). The CDR3 sequence is 15 residues long. The CDR3 protein is CASSSTASGANVLTF. The DNA for the CDR3 is TGTGCCAGCAGTTCGACAGCCTCTGGGGCCAACGTCCTGACTTTC.

The CDR3 sequence is CASSSGGGYGYTF. The CDR3 DNA reads TGTGCCAGCAGCTCCGGAGGGGGCTATGGCTACACCTTC. The chain couples TRBV7-3 to TRBJ1-2; D perhaps matches TRBD1 (6 bases). This CDR3 is built from 13 residues. CDR1 SGHTA and CDR2 FQGTGA come from the germline V gene. Trimming removed 4 bases from V and 4 bases from J, with 10 bases in between.

As DNA, the CDR3 is TGTGCCAGCAGCTTAGAGGATGTCAGAAACACTGAAGCTTTCTTT. Its translation: CASSLEDVRNTEAFF. The gene calls are TRBV11-2 and TRBJ1-1; D ambiguous. Trimming took off 0 bases at V and 2 bases at J, with 10 bases between the two ends. CDR3 size: 15 residues. Germline CDR1 reads SGHAT; CDR2 reads FQNNGV.

The J gene is TRBJ1-4, the V gene TRBV5-1; 10 bases agree with TRBD1. Unmatched junction bases numbered 7, after V lost 5 bases and J lost 0 bases. Germline V CDR1 and CDR2: SGHRS, YFSETQ. The CDR3 sequence is 17 residues long. This chain's CDR3 is CASRSDRGQTTNEKLFF. CDR3 coding DNA: TGCGCCAGCAGGAGTGACAGGGGGCAGACAACTAATGAAAAACTGTTTTTT.

The rearrangement links TRBV9 to TRBJ2-1, with 7 nucleotides matching TRBD2. Germline V CDR1 and CDR2: SGDLS, YYNGEE. V lost 2 bases, J lost 6 bases, and 5 bases stayed unmatched. The CDR3 sequence is 14 residues long. The CDR3 nucleotides are TGTGCCAGCAGCGTTCTCGTAGCGGGCAATGAGCAGTTCTTC. Its translation is CASSVLVAGNEQFF.

This chain uses TRBV2 with TRBJ1-2; D not certain. V shed 4 bases and J shed 5 bases, with 17 bases lying between them. This CDR3 contains 15 residues. Germline V gives CDR1 SNHLY, CDR2 FYNNEI. Written as DNA, the CDR3 is TGTGCCAGCAGTGGAGCGGGGAAGGGTCGGTATGGCTACACCTTC. Translation gives CASSGAGKGRYGYTF.

The V gene is TRBV15, the J gene TRBJ2-1; no definite D call. The CDR3 consists of 16 residues. Trimming took 0 bases from V and 0 from J, leaving 9 bases between them. CDR1 is LNHNV and CDR2 is YYDKDF in the germline V gene (reference sequence). CDR3 sequence reads: CATSRDEKVSYNEQFF. The DNA of the CDR3 is TGTGCCACCAGCAGAGATGAGAAAGTCTCCTACAATGAGCAGTTCTTC.

In nucleotides, the CDR3 is TGTGCCAGCAGCTTAGGGGCTAGAACTAGCACAGATACGCAGTATTTT. It is translated as CASSLGARTSTDTQYF. The chain combines TRBV7-9 with TRBJ2-3; no clear D. The CDR3 sequence is 16 residues long. Germline values: CDR1 SEHNR, CDR2 FQNEAQ (reference sequence). V was cut by 1 base and J by 0 bases, with 11 bases left in between.

This chain links TRBV9 with TRBJ2-3, with 13 bases identical to TRBD2. Looked up from germline, CDR1 is SGDLS and CDR2 is YYNGEE. With 3 bases clipped from V and 1 base from J, the junction kept 5 bases outside the gene matches. The CDR3 is 17 residues long. The CDR3 loop reads CASSGTSGGRGTDTQYF. CDR3 nucleotide sequence: TGTGCCAGCAGCGGGACTAGCGGGGGCCGGGGCACAGATACGCAGTATTTT.

The V call is TRBV28, the J call TRBJ2-7; unclear D gene. Trimming took off 1 base at V and 2 bases at J, with 12 bases between the two ends. The CDR3 runs to 15 residues. Per germline, CDR1 MDHEN and CDR2 SYDVKM. The CDR3 reads CASSLYGQPAYEQYF. The DNA of the CDR3 is TGTGCCAGCAGTTTATATGGGCAGCCAGCCTACGAGCAGTACTTC.

The chain joins TRBV29-1 to TRBJ1-1; 11 bases map to TRBD1. Germline-derived CDR1 and CDR2 are SQVTM and ANQGSEA. The junction had 2 bases not matched to a gene; V was cut back by 7 bases and J by 4 bases. The CDR3 consists of 12 residues. The CDR3 DNA is TGCAGCGGGGGACAGGGGGGCACTGAAGCTTTCTTT. This translates into CSGGQGGTEAFF.